This entry lists 17 T cell receptor beta chains sequenced from one sample in a study of T cell repertoires in cytomegalovirus infection. TCRdb reprocessed the reads with MiXCR, giving one entry per CDR3 protein. Of about 50,000 distinct CDR3 sequences listed, around 19% are singletons. Which antigens these TCRs recognize remains unknown. Sequencing was performed on CD8+ T cells from cultured PBMCs, taken from culture after CMV antigen stimulation. Receptors were obtained from a human donor in good health (CMV status not recorded). Some clones in this sample may be carry-over from other donors' samples.

This clonotype occurred a few times. V and J are TRBV4-3 and TRBJ1-2; no clear D gene. The V and J ends lost 0 bases and 3 bases respectively, with 17 bases between them. CDR1 LGHNA and CDR2 YSLEER come from the germline V gene. CDR3 length: 17 amino acids. CDR3 bases: TGCGCCAGCAGCCAAGATAATAGTAGGGTCGGAGACTATGGCTACACCTTC. Residues: CASSQDNSRVGDYGYTF.

The V and J genes are TRBV7-2 and TRBJ2-5; D is uncertain. From germline, CDR1 is SGHTA and CDR2 FQGNSA. V gave up 1 base and J gave up 3 bases, with 12 bases separating them. The CDR3 loop spans 15 amino acids. The CDR3 DNA follows: TGTGCCAGCAGCTTAGGGGTGCCGCGGAAAGAGACCCAGTACTTC. Residues: CASSLGVPRKETQYF.

This chain joins TRBV30 and TRBJ2-3, with 10 nucleotides matching TRBD2. The CDR3 is made up of 14 amino acids. Germline V gene lookup returns CDR1 GTSNPN and CDR2 SVGIG (reference sequence). Germline trimming cut 4 bases from V and 5 bases from J; bases unmatched to any gene: 6. The CDR3 reads CAWTLAGLKDTQYF. The CDR3 region has the DNA TGTGCCTGGACACTAGCGGGGCTTAAAGATACGCAGTATTTT.

V and J are TRBV20-1 and TRBJ2-3, with D tentatively TRBD2 (6 bases). The CDR3 is 16 amino acids. V shed 4 bases and J shed 4 bases, with 21 bases lying between them. The germline V gene has CDR1 DFQATT and CDR2 SNEGSKA (reference sequence). CDR3 in amino acids: CSATKLWRGLADTQYF. The CDR3 nucleotides are TGCAGTGCTACTAAGTTGTGGAGGGGCCTCGCAGATACGCAGTATTTT.

The V and J genes are TRBV5-6 and TRBJ2-7; 8 bases map to TRBD2. J lost 2 bases, V lost 4 bases, and 8 bases had no gene match. This CDR3 has 15 residues. The germline V gene has CDR1 SGHDT and CDR2 YYEEEE. The DNA for the CDR3 is TGTGCCAGCAGCCGTAATATAGCGGGAACCTACGAGCAGTACTTC. Its translation: CASSRNIAGTYEQYF.

In this sample, this clonotype turned up a few times. The chain links TRBV15 to TRBJ2-1; unclear D gene. There are 16 residues in the CDR3. The V end lost 1 base, the J end lost 8 bases, and 18 bases lay between the germline ends. Germline CDR1 is LNHNV and CDR2 is YYDKDF (reference sequence). CDR3 protein: CATSRGHRPPDYEQFF. The CDR3, as DNA: TGTGCCACCAGCAGAGGACACCGGCCCCCTGATTATGAGCAGTTCTTC.

In this sample, this clonotype turned up a few times. The genes are TRBV19 and TRBJ1-5; D unresolved. V was trimmed by 3 bases and J by 1 base, leaving 10 bases between them. The CDR3 is 15 residues long. Germline CDR1 is LNHDA and CDR2 is SQIVND (reference sequence). The CDR3 nucleotides read TGTGCCAGTAGTATCTGGGGTTTGAGCAATCAGCCCCAGCATTTT. Translation: CASSIWGLSNQPQHF.

The chain employs TRBV30 and TRBJ1-1; D gene uncertain. This CDR3 region has 16 residues. V gave up 0 bases and J gave up 0 bases, with 14 bases separating them. Looked up from germline, CDR1 is GTSNPN and CDR2 is SVGIG (reference sequence). The CDR3 DNA reads as TGTGCCTGGAGTGTACGGGGTTGGGGAATGAACACTGAAGCTTTCTTT. Its translation: CAWSVRGWGMNTEAFF.

This clonotype was seen only a few times. The J gene is TRBJ2-7, the V gene TRBV27; TRBD2 might be the D (5 bases). This CDR3 is 13 amino acids long. V was pared by 5 bases and J by 5 bases, with 13 bases between. CDR1 is MNHEY, CDR2 SMNVEV, per germline (reference sequence). This CDR3 reads CASSTPSGNEQYF. In DNA form, the CDR3 reads TGTGCCAGCAGTACCCCCAGCGGAAACGAGCAGTACTTC.

This clonotype showed up many times. The gene calls are TRBV7-2 and TRBJ2-6; no definite D call. The CDR3 consists of 15 residues. Germline-derived CDR1 and CDR2 are SGHTA and FQGNSA. The ends were cut back, 3 bases at V and 2 bases at J, with 8 bases in the middle. CDR3 sequence (DNA): TGTGCCAGCAGCTTCTCATCTACTGGGGCCAACGTCCTGACTTTC. This gives the protein CASSFSSTGANVLTF.

This clonotype was observed a handful of times. The chain recombines TRBV18 with TRBJ1-4; a weak D match, TRBD1 (5 bases). The germline V gene encodes CDR1 KGHSH and CDR2 LQKENI. Trimming removed 3 bases from V and 6 bases from J, with 17 bases in between. This CDR3 region has 16 residues. Here the CDR3 reads CASSPPERGGDEKLFF. In DNA, the CDR3 is TGTGCCAGCTCACCCCCCGAAAGGGGCGGCGATGAAAAACTGTTTTTT.

The chain uses TRBV7-2 and TRBJ2-3; D unresolved. CDR1 is SGHTA, CDR2 FQGNSA, per germline. The CDR3 sequence is 15 residues long. V was trimmed by 1 base and J by 4 bases, leaving 12 bases between them. CDR3 amino acids: CASSLELAQADTQYF. The CDR3 nucleotides are TGTGCCAGCAGCTTAGAATTGGCGCAGGCAGATACGCAGTATTTT.

Only a few counts were recorded for this clonotype. V is TRBV6-5 and J is TRBJ2-7; D may be TRBD2 (5 bases). The CDR3 length is 13 residues. The V and J ends lost 2 bases and 3 bases respectively, with 8 bases between them. The germline V gene encodes CDR1 MNHEY and CDR2 SVGAGI. CDR3 protein: CASSYVGGYEQYF. CDR3 nucleotides: TGTGCCAGCAGTTACGTAGGAGGCTACGAGCAGTACTTC.

Here the CDR3 reads CRFPGPYFSGANVLTF. CDR3 DNA sequence: TGCAGGTTTCCAGGTCCTTACTTCTCTGGGGCCAACGTCCTGACTTTC. The chain uses TRBV20-1 and TRBJ2-6; D remains ambiguous. The germline V gene has CDR1 DFQATT and CDR2 SNEGSKA (reference sequence). There are 16 residues in the CDR3.

This chain connects TRBV7-3 to TRBJ1-2, with D uncertain. Germline CDR1 and CDR2: SGHTA and FQGTGA. V was clipped by 5 bases and J by 6 bases, with 13 bases between them. The CDR3 runs to 13 residues. CDR3 in DNA: TGTGCCAGCAGCCGAGGACCAGCGGATGGCTACACCTTC. Its protein product is CASSRGPADGYTF.

This clonotype was counted many times. The CDR3: CASSLVYRSMNTEAFF. CDR3 bases: TGTGCCAGCAGCTTAGTGTATCGGTCGATGAACACTGAAGCTTTCTTT. The chain is built from TRBV7-2 and TRBJ1-1; D is ambiguous. The germline V gene encodes CDR1 SGHTA and CDR2 FQGNSA. The CDR3 has 16 residues. V lost 1 base and J 0 bases, leaving 12 bases between the germline ends.

The chain carries TRBV30 and TRBJ1-5; the D is unclear. Per germline, CDR1 GTSNPN and CDR2 SVGIG (reference sequence). V was shortened by 4 bases and J by 0 bases, with 10 bases between the two germline ends. This CDR3 contains 14 residues. The CDR3 region has the DNA TGTGCCTGGACTGGGAGGAATAGCAATCAGCCCCAGCATTTT. It is translated as CAWTGRNSNQPQHF.